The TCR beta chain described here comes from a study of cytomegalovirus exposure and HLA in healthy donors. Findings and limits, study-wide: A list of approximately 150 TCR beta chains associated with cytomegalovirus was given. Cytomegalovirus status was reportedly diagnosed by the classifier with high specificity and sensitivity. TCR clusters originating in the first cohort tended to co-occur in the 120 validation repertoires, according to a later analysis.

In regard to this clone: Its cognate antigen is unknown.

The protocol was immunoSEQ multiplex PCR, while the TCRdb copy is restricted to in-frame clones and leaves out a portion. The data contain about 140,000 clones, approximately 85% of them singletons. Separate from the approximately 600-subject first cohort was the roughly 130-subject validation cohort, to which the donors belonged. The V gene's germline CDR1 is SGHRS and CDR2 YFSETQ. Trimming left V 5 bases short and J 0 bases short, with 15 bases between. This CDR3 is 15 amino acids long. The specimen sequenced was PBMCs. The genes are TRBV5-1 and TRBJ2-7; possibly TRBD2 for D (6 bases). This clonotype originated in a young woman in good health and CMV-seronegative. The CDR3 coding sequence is TGCGCCAGCAGAACTAGCCCTCAACCCTCCTACGAGCAGTACTTC. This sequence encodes CASRTSPQPSYEQYF.